This TCR beta chain was captured in a study of cytomegalovirus exposure and HLA in healthy donors. Findings of the study overall: Most TCRs appeared rarely, but some public TCRs recurred in many donors. Confirmation was obtained in vitro that a few CMV-associated chains are specific for CMV antigens. It was 160 or so TCR beta chains that were listed as cytomegalovirus-associated. A subsequent analysis found that TCR clusters from the first cohort also tended to co-occur in the 120 or so validation repertoires, with 94% of cluster scores above 0.

Per the germline V gene, CDR1 is MDHEN and CDR2 is SYDVKM. With 2 bases removed from V and 2 bases from J, the gap between germline ends came to 10 bases. This CDR3 spans 14 amino acids. As to this clone: The antigen is not known.

Sequencing used immunoSEQ multiplex PCR; TCRdb keeps in-frame clones, though not all of them. This sample carries about 130,000 clones, about nine tenths of them seen once, and the ten largest clones take around 6%. This clonotype was obtained from a woman aged 30 to 39 in good health and CMV-seropositive. Sequenced: PBMCs. This chain joins TRBV28 and TRBJ2-7; possibly TRBD1 for D (5 bases). For the CDR3, the DNA is TGTGCCAGCAGTTTACAGGGTTCCACCTACGAGCAGTACTTC. This sequence encodes CASSLQGSTYEQYF.